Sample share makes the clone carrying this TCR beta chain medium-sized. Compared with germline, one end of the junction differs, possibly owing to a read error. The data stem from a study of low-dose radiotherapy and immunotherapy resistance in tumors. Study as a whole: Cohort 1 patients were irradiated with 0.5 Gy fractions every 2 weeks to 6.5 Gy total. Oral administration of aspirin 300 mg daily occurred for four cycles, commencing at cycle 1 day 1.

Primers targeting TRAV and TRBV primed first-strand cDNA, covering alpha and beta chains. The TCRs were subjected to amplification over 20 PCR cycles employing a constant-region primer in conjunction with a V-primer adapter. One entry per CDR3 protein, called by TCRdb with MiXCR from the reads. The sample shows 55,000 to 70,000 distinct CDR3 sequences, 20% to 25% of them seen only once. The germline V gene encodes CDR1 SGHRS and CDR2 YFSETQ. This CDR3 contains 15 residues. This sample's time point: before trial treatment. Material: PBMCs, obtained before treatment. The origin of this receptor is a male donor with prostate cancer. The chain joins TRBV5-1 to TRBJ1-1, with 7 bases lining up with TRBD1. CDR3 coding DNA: TGTGCCAGCAGCGACAGGGCCCAAATGAACACTGAAGCTTTCTTT. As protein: CASSDRAQMNTEAFF. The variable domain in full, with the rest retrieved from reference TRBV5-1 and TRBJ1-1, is KAGVTQTPRYLIKTRGQQVTLSCSPISGHRSVSWYQQTPGQGLQFLFEYFSETQRNKGNFPGRFSGRQFSNSRSEMNVSTLELGDSALYLCASSDRAQMNTEAFFGQGTRLTVV.